This T cell receptor beta chain came from a study of cytomegalovirus exposure and HLA in healthy donors. About this clone: Its antigen is unknown.

With 60 Vbeta and 13 Jbeta primers, the PCR was carried out. Clones were read by immunoSEQ multiplex PCR, and TCRdb kept only the in-frame ones, dropping some. The sample has about 86,000 clones; just over 70% are singletons. Notes on the study in general: Presence/absence analyses supposed approximately even sequencing depth among donors.

With 5 bases clipped from V and 4 bases from J, the junction kept 11 bases outside the gene matches. Per the germline V gene, CDR1 is MGHRA and CDR2 is YSYEKL. The CDR3 contains 16 residues. The sequenced material came from PBMCs. This clonotype was obtained from a man in his 60s in good health and CMV-seronegative. This chain links TRBV4-1 with TRBJ2-3, with 8 bases matching TRBD1. CDR3 in DNA: TGCGCCAGCAGCGTTGGACTGCACAGGGGGGCAGATACGCAGTATTTT. Translated: CASSVGLHRGADTQYF.